The clone carrying this TCR beta chain was counted ten times or more. The antigen is not known. Treatment denoted: PENTA 11 planned treatment interruption arm or continuous ART arm. Unique molecular identifiers were included in an RNA-based 3' RACE TCR library. TCRdb independently ran MiXCR on the 3' RACE reads; one entry per CDR3 protein. The sample comprises 35,000 to 50,000 distinct CDR3 sequences, around 7% of which are singletons, and more than 0.75% rests with the top ten. These data are taken from a study of HIV-infected children after antiretroviral therapy interruption. Looking at the study overall: All children had CD4+ count above 500 and viral load below 50 copies/ml. Study conclusions and caveats: Naive CD4+ sequences overlapped less between time points once interruption began.

The clonotype originates from a pool of human donors with HIV. The input for sequencing was CD45RA+ CD4+ T cells from PBMCs, pooled from several time points, taken from a donor given antiretroviral therapy, either interrupted or continuous. The subset: naive CD4+ CD45RA+ CD45RO- T cells.

For the CDR3, the DNA is TGTGCCAGCGCTCCGGGGGGGGGCTACCAGCCCCAGCATTTT. Translating gives CASAPGGGYQPQHF. V and J are TRBV28 and TRBJ1-5; tentatively, D is TRBD1 (6 bases). This CDR3 is built from 14 residues. The V gene lost 8 bases and the J gene lost 7 bases, with 18 bases spanning the gap. Per the germline V gene, CDR1 is MDHEN and CDR2 is SYDVKM.